The 3 T cell receptor beta chains given below trace back to one sample, sequenced in a study of T cells in Graves' hyperthyroidism and ophthalmopathy. Amplified TCR beta CDR3 regions derived from RNA transcripts. HTBI primers were employed in a first-round RT-PCR of the TCR CDR3. Each CDR3 protein gets one entry after TCRdb re-called the multiplex PCR reads with MiXCR. The sample yields approximately 520,000 distinct CDR3 sequences, roughly 25% seen once. The sequenced sample consisted of blood. The receptors were gathered from a young woman with Graves' ophthalmopathy.

In this sample, this clonotype turned up many times. The chain links TRBV6-2 or TRBV6-3 to TRBJ2-7; D gene uncertain. Germline loops: CDR1 MNHEY, CDR2 SVGEGT. V lost 1 base and J lost 5, with 6 bases in between. The CDR3 sequence is 12 residues long. The CDR3 sequence: CASSYLANEQYF. For the CDR3, the DNA is TGTGCCAGCAGTTACTTAGCCAACGAGCAGTACTTC.

This clonotype came up once. V and J are TRBV20-1 and TRBJ1-2, with a weak D call TRBD1 (5 bases). This CDR3 has 14 amino acids. Germline V gives CDR1 DFQATT, CDR2 SNEGSKA (reference sequence). The V end was cut by 3 bases, the J end by 1 base, with 12 bases between. The CDR3 coding sequence is TGCAGTGCTAGTCCGACAGCAATTAACTATGGCTACACCTTC. Translation gives CSASPTAINYGYTF.

This chain links TRBV9 with TRBJ2-6, with 7 bases aligning to TRBD1. The V gene end was trimmed by 4 bases and the J gene end by 2 bases; junction bases not matched to a gene: 12. The CDR3 is 18 residues long. Germline CDR1 is SGDLS and CDR2 is YYNGEE. DNA for the CDR3: TGTGCCAGCAGCTATCGGGACAGAGAAACCACTGGGGCCAACGTCCTGACTTTC. Its translation is CASSYRDRETTGANVLTF.